The entry that follows covers one TCR beta chain sequence. The record originates from a study of blood T cell repertoires in COVID-19. Study summary: Italy, Spain and the United States were the sources of the convalescent and acute COVID-19 samples.

Generated by immunoSEQ multiplex PCR, the TCRdb table keeps only in-frame clones and is missing some. The table records 200,000 to 250,000 clones, 85% to 90% of them present only once. Trimming took 1 base from V and 0 from J, leaving 3 bases between them. Looked up from germline, CDR1 is SGHAT and CDR2 is FQNNGV. This CDR3 contains 13 residues. Sequencing used peripheral blood. The chain uses TRBV11-2 and TRBJ1-2, with D hard to call. This receptor was identified in a woman in her fifties or sixties with acute or convalescent COVID-19. The DNA of the CDR3 is TGTGCCAGCAGCTTAGGGCCTAACTATGGCTACACCTTC. Translating it yields CASSLGPNYGYTF. The full variable domain, in which reference TRBV11-2 and TRBJ1-2 provide the parts outside the CDR3, is EAGVAQSPRYKIIEKRQSVAFWCNPISGHATLYWYQQILGQGPKLLIQFQNNGVVDDSQLPKDRFSAERLKGVDSTLKIQPAKLEDSAVYLCASSLGPNYGYTFGSGTRLTVV.